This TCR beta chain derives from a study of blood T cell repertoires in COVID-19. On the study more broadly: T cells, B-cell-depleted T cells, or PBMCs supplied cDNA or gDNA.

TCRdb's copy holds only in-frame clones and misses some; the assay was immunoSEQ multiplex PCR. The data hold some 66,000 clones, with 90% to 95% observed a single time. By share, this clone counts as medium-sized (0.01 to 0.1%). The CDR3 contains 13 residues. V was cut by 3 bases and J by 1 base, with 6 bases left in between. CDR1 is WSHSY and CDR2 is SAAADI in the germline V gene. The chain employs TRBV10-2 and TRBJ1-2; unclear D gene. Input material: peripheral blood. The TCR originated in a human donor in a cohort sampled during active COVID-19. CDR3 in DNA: TGCGCCAGCAGTGACCAGATTAACTATGGCTACACCTTC. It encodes CASSDQINYGYTF.